This T cell receptor (beta chain) was captured by sequencing in a study of cytomegalovirus exposure and HLA in healthy donors. Study-level findings and limits: Within a later analysis, the majority of CMV-associated TCR beta chains appeared HLA-restricted.

Notes on this clone: Its antigen is unknown.

Germline V gene sequence: CDR1 MDHEN, CDR2 SYDVKM. Trimming stripped 6 bases from V and 5 bases from J, with 14 bases between. This CDR3 contains 15 residues. Vbeta (60) and Jbeta (13) primers were used in the PCR. Assay used: immunoSEQ multiplex PCR; TCRdb lists only in-frame clones, some missing. The table shows some 190,000 clones, with around 80% occurring only once. This TCR was sampled from a man aged 18 to 35 in good health and CMV-seronegative. V gene TRBV28 combines with J gene TRBJ1-6; no reliable D call. Sequenced: PBMCs. CDR3 protein: CASSTGSIHNSPLHF. CDR3 coding DNA: TGTGCCAGCAGCACGGGTAGCATCCATAATTCACCCCTCCACTTT.